This T cell receptor beta chain was identified during a study of cytomegalovirus exposure and HLA in healthy donors. A word on this clone: The antigen is undetermined.

The donors belonged to the approximately 130-subject validation cohort, separate from the roughly 650-subject first cohort. Data came from immunoSEQ multiplex PCR; TCRdb stores just in-frame clones and leaves some out. The sample has 150,000 to 200,000 clones, about 83% seen once. Overall study results and limits: Cytomegalovirus status, reportedly, was diagnosed with high specificity and sensitivity by the classifier. A few CMV-associated chains were confirmed in vitro to be specific for CMV antigens.

Sequencing was done on a sample of PBMCs. The clonotype comes from a woman between 18 and 30 years old in good health and CMV-seronegative.

The CDR3 coding sequence is TGTGCCAGCAGTTTAGAGTTGGGCGGGCTTCCCCAGCATTTT. Translation: CASSLELGGLPQHF. This rearrangement joins TRBV27 to TRBJ1-5; unclear D gene. V shed 2 bases and J shed 10 bases, with 15 bases lying between them. CDR1 is MNHEY and CDR2 is SMNVEV in the germline V gene (reference sequence). The CDR3 has 14 residues.